This T cell receptor (beta chain) was obtained from a study of T-cell reconstitution after alpha-beta-depleted transplantation in children. V shed 4 bases, J shed 5 bases, and the junction held 7 bases outside the gene matches. The CDR3 has 15 amino acids. The TCRbeta library was prepared with unique molecular identifiers. TCRdb redid the calling of the PCR reads with MiXCR, one entry per CDR3 protein. This sample has about 500,000 distinct CDR3 sequences, with roughly 33% found just once. The TCR originated in a human donor who donated a stem cell graft to a child with aplastic anemia. Sequencing used PBMCs from the stem cell graft donor, obtained from the stem cell graft. The rearrangement joins TRBV12-3 or TRBV12-4 to TRBJ2-5, with 10 bases fitting TRBD2. The CDR3 DNA sequence: TGTGCCAGCAGTTCGCTAGCGGGAGCCACCGAGACCCAGTACTTC. Residues: CASSSLAGATETQYF.